This record looks at one T cell receptor (beta chain) sequence and its context. A few counts support this clone. The specificity of this receptor is unknown. No much larger clone is present one base from it, and per-base qualities are unavailable. Compared with germline, V lacks 1 base and J lacks 0 bases; bases without a gene match: 8. Counted from cysteine to phenylalanine, this CDR3 has 18 amino acids. Only the CDR3 portion is preserved as DNA: 54 bases, with reading frame beginning at the first base. From a lookup of the germline V gene, CDR1 and CDR2 are SGHAT and FQNNGV. The data are from a study of beta chain features in type 1 diabetes (dated by TCRdb to 2016 to 2018). Context from the whole study: Patients and healthy donors did not differ in mean age, gender distribution, total cell number or subset yield. Regulatory and stem cell-like memory subsets were isolated from only 8 patients and about 8 healthy donors, whereas naive and central memory subsets came from all 28 donors. A total of some 110 million sorted cells were examined across all samples, and a strong correlation was observed between cell number per subset and RNA yield. The study compared the TCRB repertoires of sorted circulating CD4+ T cell subsets in recently diagnosed type 1 diabetes patients with those in matched healthy donors.

The study at large found these results: In all four CD4+ subsets, TCRB CDR3 length was moderately but significantly shorter in type 1 diabetes patients. Naive, central memory and regulatory TCRB repertoires appeared to be more similar among patients than among healthy donors. Sequencing cDNA rather than genomic DNA could over-represent highly expressing activated cells, although activation and CD3 levels did not differ between groups. Shorter templates might be favored by PCR, yet because patient and control samples were amplified and corrected together, any such skew would affect both groups equally. HLA sub-analyses involved small numbers of individuals, so any influence of HLA type on TCRB rearrangement remained unresolved. Patients with type 1 diabetes made fewer insertions and deleted more nucleotides at VDJ recombination sites, implying thymic rearrangement abnormalities.

The High Capacity cDNA Reverse Transcription Kit was used to reverse transcribe all of the isolated RNA, meaning that expressed TCRB transcripts were what got sequenced. Deep immunoSEQ sequencing was applied to naive, central memory and regulatory T cell samples, giving an average of roughly 3.3 million total reads per sample. After sorted cells were lysed in RLT buffer, RNA was extracted with DNase-treated RNeasy Micro or Mini kits, with the choice depending on cell number. Each cell subset was processed on its own to prevent cross-contamination, while patient and healthy donor samples were processed together. Using the immunoSEQ multiplex PCR, TCRB sequences were amplified from cDNA into 87-bp fragments spanning the CDR3 region. Amplicons were sequenced on the Illumina HiSeq platform. As for how the authors treated the data: PCR bias was computationally corrected using synthetic template baselines, reads within Hamming distance 2 were collapsed, and singletons that could not be merged were discarded. Reads were aligned against IMGT to assign V, D and J genes, CDR3 length and insertions or deletions at six rearrangement sites. Within each subset, clonotype counts were normalized to sorted cell number, after which true diversity and Gini coefficients were computed with the tcR R package. The overlap coefficient, calculated on TCRB nucleotide sequences, was used to measure repertoire sharing. Out-of-frame TCRB sequences from naive cells were analyzed as a proxy for the pre-selection repertoire. Not all clones reach the TCRdb copy of this immuneACCESS table, which keeps in-frame sequences only. Checked studies attribute under half of the gap to unresolved V genes and leave the rest unexplained. The V and J calls and the clone size are those of that table, but D and trimming were determined from the DNA. The sample table holds hundreds of thousands of clones, of which around a sixth were seen once. 0.07% to 0.095% of the sample lies in the top ten.

Each donor gave one peripheral blood draw, averaging about 120 mL, which was collected into heparinised tubes. A BD FACSAria II was used to sort naive, central memory, regulatory and stem cell-like memory CD4+ T cells with a panel that included CD45RO, CCR7, CD25, CD127, CD95 and CD27. Every sorted population had a purity above 95%. PBMCs were isolated right away by Lymphoprep density gradient centrifugation and were stained directly, without culture. Samples were stained and sorted in pairs, with one healthy donor and one patient per experiment, so that batch effects were minimized. Sequences were obtained from naive CD4+ T cells from blood. The cell subset or site label here, explained by the study, means: true naive CD4+ T cells. This TCR came from a man younger than 35 in good health. The chain links TRBV11-2 with TRBJ2-7; 11 nucleotides in the junction match TRBD1. The nucleotide sequence reads as follows: TGTGCCAGCAGCTTAGTAGGGGCCGGGACAGGGGGCTCCTACGAGCAGTACTTC. Its protein reads: CASSLVGAGTGGSYEQYF.